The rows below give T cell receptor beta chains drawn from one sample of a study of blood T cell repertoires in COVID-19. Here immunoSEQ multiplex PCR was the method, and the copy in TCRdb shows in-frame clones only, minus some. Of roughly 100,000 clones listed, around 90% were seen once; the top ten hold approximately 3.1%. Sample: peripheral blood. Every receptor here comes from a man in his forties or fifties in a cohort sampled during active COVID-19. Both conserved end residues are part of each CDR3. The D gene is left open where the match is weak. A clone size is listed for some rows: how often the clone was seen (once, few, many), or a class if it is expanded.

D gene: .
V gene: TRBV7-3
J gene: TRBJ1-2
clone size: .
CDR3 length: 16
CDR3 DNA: TGTGCCAGCAGCCCTGCGGGGGGATTAGCTAACTATGGCTACACCTTC
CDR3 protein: CASSPAGGLANYGYTF

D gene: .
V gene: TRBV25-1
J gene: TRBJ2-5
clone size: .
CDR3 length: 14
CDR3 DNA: TGTGCCAGCGGAGGGTGGGGCTCCCAAGAGACCCAGTACTTC
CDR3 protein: CASGGWGSQETQYF

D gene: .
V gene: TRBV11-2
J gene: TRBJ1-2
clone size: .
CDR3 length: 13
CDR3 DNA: TGTGCCAGCAGCTTAGGCAGGGTCGGAGGCTACACCTTC
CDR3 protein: CASSLGRVGGYTF

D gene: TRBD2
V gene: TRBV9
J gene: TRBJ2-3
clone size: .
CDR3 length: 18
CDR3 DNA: TGTGCCAGCAGCGTAGGGCGGCTAGCGGGTTCTGGGCGTGATACGCAGTATTTT
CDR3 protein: CASSVGRLAGSGRDTQYF

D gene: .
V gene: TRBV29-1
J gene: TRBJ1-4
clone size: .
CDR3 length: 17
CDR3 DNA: TGCAGCGTGCGATACTGGCCGGGGGTTGGAACTAATGAAAAACTGTTTTTT
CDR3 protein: CSVRYWPGVGTNEKLFF

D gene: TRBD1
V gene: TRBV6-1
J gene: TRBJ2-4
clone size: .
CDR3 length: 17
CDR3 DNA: TGTGCCAGCAGTGAAAGGGCCGAGGGGGCGGCCAAAAACATTCAGTACTTC
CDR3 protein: CASSERAEGAAKNIQYF

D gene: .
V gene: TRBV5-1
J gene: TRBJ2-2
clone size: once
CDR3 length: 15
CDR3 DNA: TGCGCCAGCAGCTTGGGTAACACGAACACCGGGGAGCTGTTTTTT
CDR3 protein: CASSLGNTNTGELFF

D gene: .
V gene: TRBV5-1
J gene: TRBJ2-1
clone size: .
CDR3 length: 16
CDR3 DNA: TGCGCCAGCAGCGGCGGGGGAGGGGGCTCCTACAATGAGCAGTTCTTC
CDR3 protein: CASSGGGGGSYNEQFF

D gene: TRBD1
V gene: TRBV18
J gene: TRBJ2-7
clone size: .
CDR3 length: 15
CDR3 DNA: TGTGCCAGCTCACCATACGGGACAGGGGTAAACGAGCAGTACTTC
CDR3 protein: CASSPYGTGVNEQYF

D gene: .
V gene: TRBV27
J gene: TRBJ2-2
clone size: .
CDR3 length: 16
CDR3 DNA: TGTGCCAGCAGTTTACTGACTTCAGCGAACACCGGGGAGCTGTTTTTT
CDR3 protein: CASSLLTSANTGELFF

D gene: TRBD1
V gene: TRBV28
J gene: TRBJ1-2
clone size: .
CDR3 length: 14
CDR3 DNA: TGTGCCAGCAGCACCGCCGGGACAGGGGGCCACTACACCTTC
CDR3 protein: CASSTAGTGGHYTF

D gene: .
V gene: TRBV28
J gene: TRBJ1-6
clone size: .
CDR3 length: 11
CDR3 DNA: TGTGCCAGCAGTTTCGGTTCACCCCTCCACTTT
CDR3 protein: CASSFGSPLHF

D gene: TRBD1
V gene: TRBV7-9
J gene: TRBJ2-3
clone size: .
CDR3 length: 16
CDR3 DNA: TGTGCCAGCAGCCATGTTCAGGGACAGGGTGAAAATACGCAGTATTTT
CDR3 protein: CASSHVQGQGENTQYF

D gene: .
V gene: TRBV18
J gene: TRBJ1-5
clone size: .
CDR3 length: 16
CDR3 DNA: TGTGCCAGCTCACGTGTCTCTGACAGTGGCAATCAGCCCCAGCATTTT
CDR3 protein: CASSRVSDSGNQPQHF

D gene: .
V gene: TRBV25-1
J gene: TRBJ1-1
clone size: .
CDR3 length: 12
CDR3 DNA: TGTGCCAGCAGGCGGGAGGGCAGGGAAGCTTTCTTT
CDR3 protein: CASRREGREAFF

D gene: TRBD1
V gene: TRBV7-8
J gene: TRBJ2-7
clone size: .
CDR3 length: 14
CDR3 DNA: TGTGCCAGCAGCCGGGACAGGGGATCTTCCGAGCAGTACTTC
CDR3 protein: CASSRDRGSSEQYF

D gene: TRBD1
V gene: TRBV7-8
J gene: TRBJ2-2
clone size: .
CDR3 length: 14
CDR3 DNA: TGTGCCAGCAGAGAACAGGGGACGTCCGGGGAGCTGTTTTTT
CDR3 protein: CASREQGTSGELFF

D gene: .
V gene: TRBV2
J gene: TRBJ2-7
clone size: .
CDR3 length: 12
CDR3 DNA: TGTGCCAGCAGTGTACAGGTATACGAGCAGTACTTC
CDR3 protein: CASSVQVYEQYF

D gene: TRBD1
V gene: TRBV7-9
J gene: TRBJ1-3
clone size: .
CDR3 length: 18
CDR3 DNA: TGTGCCAGCAGCCTCACACCAGGACAGGGGTTTTACGGAGACACCATATATTTT
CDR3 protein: CASSLTPGQGFYGDTIYF

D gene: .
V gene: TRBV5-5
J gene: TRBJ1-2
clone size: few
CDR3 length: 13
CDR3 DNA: TGTGCCAGCAGCCTCGTAACGGGTTCAGGCTACACCTTC
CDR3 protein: CASSLVTGSGYTF

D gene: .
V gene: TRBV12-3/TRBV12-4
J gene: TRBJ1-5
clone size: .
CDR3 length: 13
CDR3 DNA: TGTGCCAGCAGTTTCAGGGGAAATCAGCCCCAGCATTTT
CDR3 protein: CASSFRGNQPQHF

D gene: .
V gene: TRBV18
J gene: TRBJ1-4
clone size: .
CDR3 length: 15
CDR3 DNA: TGTGCCAGCTCACCAAGAGGCAGGGGCAATGAAAAACTGTTTTTT
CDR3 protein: CASSPRGRGNEKLFF

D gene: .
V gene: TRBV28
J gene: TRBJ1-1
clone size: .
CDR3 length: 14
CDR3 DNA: TGTGCCAGCAGTTCCCTCACCGTCGGGGCTGAAGCTTTCTTT
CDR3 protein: CASSSLTVGAEAFF

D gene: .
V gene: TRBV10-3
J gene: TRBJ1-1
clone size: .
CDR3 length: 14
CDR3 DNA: TGTGCCATCATGCCCGCAGGGCAGAACACTGAAGCTTTCTTT
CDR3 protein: CAIMPAGQNTEAFF

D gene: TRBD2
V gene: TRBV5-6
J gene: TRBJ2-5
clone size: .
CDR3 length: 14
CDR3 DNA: TGTGCCAGCAGCCGTAGGGAGGGACAAGAGACCCAGTACTTC
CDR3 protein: CASSRREGQETQYF

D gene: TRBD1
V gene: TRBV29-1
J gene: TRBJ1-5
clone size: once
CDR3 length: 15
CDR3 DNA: TGCAGCGTTGTTTTGACAGGGGGCGCAGATCAGCCCCAGCATTTT
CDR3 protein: CSVVLTGGADQPQHF

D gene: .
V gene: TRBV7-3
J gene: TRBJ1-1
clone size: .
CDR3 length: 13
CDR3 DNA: TGTGCCAGCAGCTTAACCCGGGACACTGAAGCTTTCTTT
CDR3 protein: CASSLTRDTEAFF

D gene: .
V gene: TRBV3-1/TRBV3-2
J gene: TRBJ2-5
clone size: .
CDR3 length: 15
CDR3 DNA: TGTGCCAGCAGCCCCCCAGGGTTTGACCAAGAGACCCAGTACTTC
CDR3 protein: CASSPPGFDQETQYF

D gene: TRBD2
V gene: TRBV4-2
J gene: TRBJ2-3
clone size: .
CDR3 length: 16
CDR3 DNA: TGTGCCAGCAGCCAAGATTCAAGCGGGGGCCCGGATACGCAGTATTTT
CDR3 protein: CASSQDSSGGPDTQYF

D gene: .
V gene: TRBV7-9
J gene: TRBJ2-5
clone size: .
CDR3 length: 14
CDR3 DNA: TGTGCCAGCAGCTTAGCGCAGGGTTGGGAGACCCAGTACTTC
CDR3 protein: CASSLAQGWETQYF

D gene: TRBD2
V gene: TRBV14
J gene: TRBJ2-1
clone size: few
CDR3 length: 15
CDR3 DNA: TGTGCCAGCAGTCCCACTAGCGGGGGGGCCTATGAGCAGTTCTTC
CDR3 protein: CASSPTSGGAYEQFF

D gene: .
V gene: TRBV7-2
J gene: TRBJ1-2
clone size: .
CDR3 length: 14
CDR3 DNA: TGTGCCAGCAGCTTAGGGGGGGGGCCACATGGCTACACCTTC
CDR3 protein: CASSLGGGPHGYTF

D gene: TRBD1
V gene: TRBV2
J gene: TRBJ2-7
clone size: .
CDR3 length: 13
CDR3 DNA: TGTGCCAGCAGTGAGACAGGGTCCTACGAGCAGTACTTC
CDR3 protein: CASSETGSYEQYF

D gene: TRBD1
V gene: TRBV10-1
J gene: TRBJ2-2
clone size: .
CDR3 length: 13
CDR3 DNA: TGCGCCACCATGGGACAGGCCACCGGGGAGCTGTTTTTT
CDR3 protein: CATMGQATGELFF

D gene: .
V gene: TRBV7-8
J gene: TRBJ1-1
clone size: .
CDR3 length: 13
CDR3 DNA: TGTGCCAGCAGCGTCAGGGAAAAGGGTGAAGCTTTCTTT
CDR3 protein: CASSVREKGEAFF